This T cell receptor (beta chain) was profiled in a study of metastatic and nonmetastatic thyroid tumors. Study-level information: Comparison of repertoires was carried out across blood and tumor or nodule tissue from malignant and benign thyroid patients.

Trimming removed 0 bases at V and 3 bases at J, with 4 bases between. Germline V gene lookup returns CDR1 DFQATT and CDR2 SNEGSKA (reference sequence). The CDR3 has 12 residues. Study-level points and caveats: Malignant thyroid tumors reportedly had TCR beta diversity that was significantly higher than in benign nodules, in blood and tumor.

Prior to thyroid surgery, none of the patients had received any treatment. Notes on this clone: Antigen specificity is unknown.

From the PCR reads, TCRdb re-called clones with MiXCR. In the table there are about 27,000 clones, over 15% of which are singletons. The receptor was isolated from a male donor with papillary thyroid cancer or a benign thyroid nodule (not recorded which). Some clones in this sample may be carry-over from other donors' samples. The J gene is TRBJ2-3, the V gene TRBV20-1; D call uncertain. The sequenced material came from blood. As DNA, the CDR3 is TGCAGTGCTAGAGATAGAACAGATACGCAGTATTTT. Protein product: CSARDRTDTQYF.